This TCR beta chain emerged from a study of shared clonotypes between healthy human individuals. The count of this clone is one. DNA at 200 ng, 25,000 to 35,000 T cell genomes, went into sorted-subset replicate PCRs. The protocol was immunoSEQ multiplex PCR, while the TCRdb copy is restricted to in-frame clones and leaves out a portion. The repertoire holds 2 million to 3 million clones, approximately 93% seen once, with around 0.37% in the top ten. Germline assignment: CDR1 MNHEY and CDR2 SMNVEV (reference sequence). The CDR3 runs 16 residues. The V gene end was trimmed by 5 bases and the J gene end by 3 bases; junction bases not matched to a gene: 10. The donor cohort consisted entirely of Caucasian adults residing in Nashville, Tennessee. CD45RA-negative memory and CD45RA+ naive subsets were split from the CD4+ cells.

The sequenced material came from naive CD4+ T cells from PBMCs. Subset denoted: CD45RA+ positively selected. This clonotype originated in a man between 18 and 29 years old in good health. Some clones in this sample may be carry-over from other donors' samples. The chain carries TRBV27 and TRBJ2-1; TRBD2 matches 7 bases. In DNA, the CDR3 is TGTGCCAGCAGTCTCCTGGGGAGGGCCTTCTACAATGAGCAGTTCTTC. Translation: CASSLLGRAFYNEQFF.